This T cell receptor beta chain emerged from a study of lymphopenia after photon versus proton radiotherapy. Some clones are missing from TCRdb's copy, which holds only in-frame ones; the method was immunoSEQ multiplex PCR. The repertoire holds around 150,000 clones, with about 85% as singletons. The sequencing here drew on peripheral blood, taken from a patient treated with photon-based radiotherapy. This TCR was sampled from a man aged 50 to 59 with gastric cancer.

The DNA for the CDR3 is TGTGCCAGCTCGCCAAACCCAGGGCTACGGGGCAATCAGCCCCAGCATTTT. Its protein is CASSPNPGLRGNQPQHF. The chain combines TRBV18 with TRBJ1-5; a weak D match, TRBD1 (5 bases). V was trimmed by 6 bases and J by 2 bases, leaving 20 bases between them. This CDR3 comprises 17 residues. In germline, CDR1 is KGHSH, CDR2 LQKENI.